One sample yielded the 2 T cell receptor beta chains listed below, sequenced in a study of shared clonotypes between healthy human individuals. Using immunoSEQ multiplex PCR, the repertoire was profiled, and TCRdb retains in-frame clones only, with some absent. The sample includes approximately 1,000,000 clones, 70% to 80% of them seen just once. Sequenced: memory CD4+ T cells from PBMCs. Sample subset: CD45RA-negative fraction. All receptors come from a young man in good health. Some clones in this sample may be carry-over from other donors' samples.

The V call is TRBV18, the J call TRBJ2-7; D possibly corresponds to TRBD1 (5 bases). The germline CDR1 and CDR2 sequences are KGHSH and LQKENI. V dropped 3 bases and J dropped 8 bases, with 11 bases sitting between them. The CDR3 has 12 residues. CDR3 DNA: TGTGCCAGCTCACCGGCAGGGTTACAGCAGTACTTC. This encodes CASSPAGLQQYF. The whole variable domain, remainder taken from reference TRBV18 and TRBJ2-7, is NAGVMQNPRHLVRRRGQEARLRCSPMKGHSHVYWYRQLPEEGLKFMVYLQKENIIDESGMPKERFSAEFPKEGPSILRIQQVVRGDSAAYFCASSPAGLQQYFGPGTRLTVT.

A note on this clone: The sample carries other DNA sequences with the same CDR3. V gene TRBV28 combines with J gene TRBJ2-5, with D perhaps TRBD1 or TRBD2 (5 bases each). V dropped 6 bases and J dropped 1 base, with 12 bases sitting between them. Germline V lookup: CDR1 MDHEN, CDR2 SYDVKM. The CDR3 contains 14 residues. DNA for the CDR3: TGTGCCAGCAGGGTAGGGACCGCCCAAGAGACCCAGTACTTC. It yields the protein CASRVGTAQETQYF.